The present T cell receptor (beta chain) was sequenced within a study of identical twins. Whole-study findings and limits: Donors were not followed over many years; analysis was cross-sectional. Twins' excess sharing was less marked for out-of-frame beta sequences.

TCRdb recomputed calls from the 5' RACE reads with MiXCR, one row per CDR3 protein. This table holds fewer than 650,000 distinct CDR3 sequences, about 7.6% found once. This clonotype was seen only a few times. The antigen remains unidentified. The CDR3 sequence is 13 residues long. CDR1 and CDR2 (germline): SNHLY, FYNNEI. V dropped 10 bases and J dropped 7; count of bases not matched to a gene: 11. These same data were also listed under a study on yellow fever vaccine responses in identical twins.

The V and J genes are TRBV2 and TRBJ2-5, with 8 bases identical to TRBD1. Sequenced material: PBMCs. This clonotype was sampled from a woman aged 18-29 years in good health. The CDR3 DNA reads TGTGCCACCCGCGACAGGGGAGATGTGACCCAGTACTTC. It specifies CATRDRGDVTQYF.